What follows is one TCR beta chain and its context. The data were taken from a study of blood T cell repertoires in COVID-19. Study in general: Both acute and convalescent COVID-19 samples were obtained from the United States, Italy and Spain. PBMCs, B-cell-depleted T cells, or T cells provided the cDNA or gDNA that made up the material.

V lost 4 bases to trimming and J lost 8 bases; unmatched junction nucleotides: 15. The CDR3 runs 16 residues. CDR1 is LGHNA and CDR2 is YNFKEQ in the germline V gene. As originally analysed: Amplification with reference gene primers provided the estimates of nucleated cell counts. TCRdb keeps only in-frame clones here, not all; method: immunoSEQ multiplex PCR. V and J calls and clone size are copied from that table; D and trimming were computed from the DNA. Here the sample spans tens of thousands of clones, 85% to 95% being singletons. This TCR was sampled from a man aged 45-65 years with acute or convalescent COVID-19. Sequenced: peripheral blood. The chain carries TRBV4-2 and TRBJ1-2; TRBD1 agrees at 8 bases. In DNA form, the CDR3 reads TGTGCCAGCAGCCTGATGCAGATCCAGGGGGCGAAGGGCTACACCTTC. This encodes CASSLMQIQGAKGYTF.